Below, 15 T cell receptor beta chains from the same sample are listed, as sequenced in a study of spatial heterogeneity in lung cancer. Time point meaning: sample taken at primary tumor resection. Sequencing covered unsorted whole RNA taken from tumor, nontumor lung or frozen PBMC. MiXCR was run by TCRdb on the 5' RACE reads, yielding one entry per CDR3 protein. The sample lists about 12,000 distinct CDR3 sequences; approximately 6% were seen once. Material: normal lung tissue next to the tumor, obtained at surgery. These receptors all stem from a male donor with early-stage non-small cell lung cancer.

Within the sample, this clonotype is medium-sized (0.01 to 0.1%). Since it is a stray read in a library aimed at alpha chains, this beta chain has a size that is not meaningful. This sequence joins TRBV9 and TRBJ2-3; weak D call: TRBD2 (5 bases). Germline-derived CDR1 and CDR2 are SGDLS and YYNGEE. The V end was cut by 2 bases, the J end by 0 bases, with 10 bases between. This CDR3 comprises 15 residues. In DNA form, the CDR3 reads TGTGCCAGCAGCGTCAGGACGGGGAGCACAGATACGCAGTATTTT. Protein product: CASSVRTGSTDTQYF. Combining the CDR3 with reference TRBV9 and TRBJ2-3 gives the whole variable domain DSGVTQTPKHLITATGQRVTLRCSPRSGDLSVYWYQQSLDQGLQFLIQYYNGEERAKGNILERFSAQQFPDLHSELNLSSLELGDSALYFCASSVRTGSTDTQYFGPGTRLTVL.

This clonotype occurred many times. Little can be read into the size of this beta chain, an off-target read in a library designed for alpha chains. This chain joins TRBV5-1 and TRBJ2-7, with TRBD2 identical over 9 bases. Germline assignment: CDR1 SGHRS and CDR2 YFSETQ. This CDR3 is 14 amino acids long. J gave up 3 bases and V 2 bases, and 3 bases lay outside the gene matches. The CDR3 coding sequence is TGCGCCAGCAGCTTTGTAGCGGGAGACTACGAGCAGTACTTC. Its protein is CASSFVAGDYEQYF.

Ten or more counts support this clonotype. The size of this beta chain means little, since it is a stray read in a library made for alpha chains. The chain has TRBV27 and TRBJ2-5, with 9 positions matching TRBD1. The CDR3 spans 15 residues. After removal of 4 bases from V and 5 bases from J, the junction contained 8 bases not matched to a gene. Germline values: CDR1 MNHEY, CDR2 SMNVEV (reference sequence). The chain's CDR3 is CASSSTGGGYETQYF. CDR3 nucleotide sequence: TGTGCCAGCAGTTCCACAGGGGGCGGGTACGAGACCCAGTACTTC.

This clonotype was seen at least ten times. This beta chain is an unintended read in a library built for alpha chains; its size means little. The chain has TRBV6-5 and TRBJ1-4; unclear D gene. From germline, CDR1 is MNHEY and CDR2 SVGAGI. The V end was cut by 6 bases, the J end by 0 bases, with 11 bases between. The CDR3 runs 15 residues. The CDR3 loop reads CASSQISATNEKLFF. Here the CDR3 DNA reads TGTGCCAGCAGCCAGATCAGTGCAACTAATGAAAAACTGTTTTTT.

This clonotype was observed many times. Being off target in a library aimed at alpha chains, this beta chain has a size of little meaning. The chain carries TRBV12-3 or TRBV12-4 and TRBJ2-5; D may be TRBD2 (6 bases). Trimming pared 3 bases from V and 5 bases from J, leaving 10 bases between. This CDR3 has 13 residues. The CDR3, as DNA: TGTGCCAGCAGTTTTTCGGGGGTCGAGACCCAGTACTTC. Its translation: CASSFSGVETQYF.

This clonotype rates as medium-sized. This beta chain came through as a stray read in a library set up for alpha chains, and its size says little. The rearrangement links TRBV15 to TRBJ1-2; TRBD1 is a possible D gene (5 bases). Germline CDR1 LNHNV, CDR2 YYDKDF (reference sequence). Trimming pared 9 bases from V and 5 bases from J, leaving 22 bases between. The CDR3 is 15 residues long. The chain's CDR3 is CATRLSGGGDYGYTF. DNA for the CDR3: TGTGCCACACGACTGAGTGGGGGAGGGGATTATGGCTACACCTTC. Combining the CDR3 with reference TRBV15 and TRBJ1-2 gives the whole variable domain DAMVIQNPRYQVTQFGKPVTLSCSQTLNHNVMYWYQQKSSQAPKLLFHYYDKDFNNEADTPDNFQSRRPNTSFCFLDIRSPGLGDTAMYLCATRLSGGGDYGYTFGSGTRLTVV.

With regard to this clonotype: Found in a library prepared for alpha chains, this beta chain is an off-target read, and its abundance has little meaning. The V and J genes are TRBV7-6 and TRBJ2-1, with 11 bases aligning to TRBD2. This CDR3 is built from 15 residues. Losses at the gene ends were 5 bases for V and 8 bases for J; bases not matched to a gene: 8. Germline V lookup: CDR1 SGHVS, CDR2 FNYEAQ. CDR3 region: CASSATSGSIHEQFF. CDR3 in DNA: TGTGCCAGCAGCGCCACTAGCGGGAGCATTCATGAGCAGTTCTTC.

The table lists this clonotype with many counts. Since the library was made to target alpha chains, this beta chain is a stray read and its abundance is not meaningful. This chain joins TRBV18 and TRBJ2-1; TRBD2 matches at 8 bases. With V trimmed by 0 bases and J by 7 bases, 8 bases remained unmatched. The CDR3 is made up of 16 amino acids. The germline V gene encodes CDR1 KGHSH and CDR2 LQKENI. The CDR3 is CASSPPPTGGRNEQFF. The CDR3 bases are TGTGCCAGCTCACCACCTCCGACGGGAGGGCGGAATGAGCAGTTCTTC.

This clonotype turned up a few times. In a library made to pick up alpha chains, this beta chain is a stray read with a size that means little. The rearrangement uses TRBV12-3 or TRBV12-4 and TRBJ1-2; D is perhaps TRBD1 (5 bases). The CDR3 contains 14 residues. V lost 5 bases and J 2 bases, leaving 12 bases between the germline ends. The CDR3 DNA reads TGTGCCAGCAGTCCTCATGGGGGAAACTATGGCTACACCTTC. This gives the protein CASSPHGGNYGYTF.

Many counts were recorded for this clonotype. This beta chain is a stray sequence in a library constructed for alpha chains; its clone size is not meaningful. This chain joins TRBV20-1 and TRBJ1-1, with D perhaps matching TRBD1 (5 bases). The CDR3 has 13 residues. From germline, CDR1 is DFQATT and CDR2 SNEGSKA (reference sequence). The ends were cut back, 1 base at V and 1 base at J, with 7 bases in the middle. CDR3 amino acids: CSARVTGNTEAFF. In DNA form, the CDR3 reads TGCAGTGCTAGAGTCACAGGGAACACTGAAGCTTTCTTT.

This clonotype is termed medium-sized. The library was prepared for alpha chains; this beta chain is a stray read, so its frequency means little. The CDR3 sequence: CASSHGTTEAFF. In DNA form, the CDR3 reads TGTGCCAGCAGTCACGGGACAACTGAAGCTTTCTTT. The chain links TRBV6-5 to TRBJ1-1; maybe TRBD1 (6 bases). The V gene lost 5 bases and the J gene lost 5 bases, with 9 bases spanning the gap. Germline CDR1 is MNHEY and CDR2 is SVGAGI. The CDR3 extends over 12 amino acids.

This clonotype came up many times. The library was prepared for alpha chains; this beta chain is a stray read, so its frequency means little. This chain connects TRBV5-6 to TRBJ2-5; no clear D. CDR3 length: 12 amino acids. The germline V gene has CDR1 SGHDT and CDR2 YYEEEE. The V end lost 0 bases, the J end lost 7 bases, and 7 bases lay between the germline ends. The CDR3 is CASSLAFGTQYF. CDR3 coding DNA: TGTGCCAGCAGCTTGGCCTTCGGGACCCAGTACTTC. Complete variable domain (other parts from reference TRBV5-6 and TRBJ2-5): DAGVTQSPTHLIKTRGQQVTLRCSPKSGHDTVSWYQQALGQGPQFIFQYYEEEERQRGNFPDRFSGHQFPNYSSELNVNALLLGDSALYLCASSLAFGTQYFGPGTRLLVL.

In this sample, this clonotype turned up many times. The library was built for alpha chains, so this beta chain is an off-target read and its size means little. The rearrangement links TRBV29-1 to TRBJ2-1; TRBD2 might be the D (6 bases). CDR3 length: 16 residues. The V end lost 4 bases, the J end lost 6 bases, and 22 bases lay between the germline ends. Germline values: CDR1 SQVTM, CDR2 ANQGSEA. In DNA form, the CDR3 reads TGCAGCGTTGTAAGGTTCGGGGGAGATGGACTCAATGAGCAGTTCTTC. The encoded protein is CSVVRFGGDGLNEQFF.

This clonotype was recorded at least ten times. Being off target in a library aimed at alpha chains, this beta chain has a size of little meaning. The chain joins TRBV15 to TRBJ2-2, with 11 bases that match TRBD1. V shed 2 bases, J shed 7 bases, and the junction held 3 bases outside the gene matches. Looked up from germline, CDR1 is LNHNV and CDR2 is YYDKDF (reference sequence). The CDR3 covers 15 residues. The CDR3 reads CATSRRTGGNGELFF. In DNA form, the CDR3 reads TGTGCCACCAGCAGACGGACAGGGGGCAACGGGGAGCTGTTTTTT.

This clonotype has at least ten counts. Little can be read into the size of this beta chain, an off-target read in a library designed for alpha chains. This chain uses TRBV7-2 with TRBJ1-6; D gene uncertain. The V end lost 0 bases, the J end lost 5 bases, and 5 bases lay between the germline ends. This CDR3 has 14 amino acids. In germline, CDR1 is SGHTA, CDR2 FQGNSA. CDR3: CASSLAVDNSPLHF. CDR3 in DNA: TGTGCCAGCAGCTTAGCAGTAGATAATTCACCCCTCCACTTT.